The clone carrying this TCR beta chain turned up a few times. The CDR3 covers 13 residues. Deletions cut 9 bases from V and 5 bases from J, with 15 bases between. The germline V gene encodes CDR1 KGHDR and CDR2 SFDVKD. One entry per CDR3 protein results from TCRdb running MiXCR on the RT-PCR reads. The sample gives approximately 720,000 distinct CDR3 sequences, 13% to 15% of which show up once; roughly 3.9% is in the top ten. V gene TRBV24-1 combines with J gene TRBJ1-1; TRBD1 might be the D (6 bases). What was sequenced was memory CD4+ T cells from blood. This sequence was found in a female donor in good health, serving as a healthy control. The CDR3 DNA sequence: TGTGCCACCCGCCCAGCCCAGGGGACTGAAGCTTTCTTT. Amino acids: CATRPAQGTEAFF.